This T cell receptor beta chain was profiled in a study of blood T cell repertoires in COVID-19. In the study overall: Both acute and convalescent COVID-19 samples were obtained from the United States, Italy and Spain.

V lost 5 bases to trimming and J lost 5 bases; unmatched junction nucleotides: 5. Germline V CDR1 and CDR2: MDHEN, SYDVKM. The CDR3 sequence is 14 residues long. Under the authors' procedure: Reference gene primer amplification yielded estimated nucleated cell counts. The assay was immunoSEQ multiplex PCR, and TCRdb's table has in-frame clones only and misses some. V and J calls and clone size are as listed in that table; D and trimming were resolved from the DNA. Of 150,000 to 200,000 clones in the sample, 60% to 85% were seen once. The receptor was isolated from a man aged 60-69 years with acute or convalescent COVID-19. Sequencing was done on a sample of peripheral blood. The chain carries TRBV28 and TRBJ2-2, with 7 bases aligning to TRBD1. CDR3 region: CASSTTGRTGELFF. The CDR3 DNA sequence: TGTGCCAGCAGTACGACAGGGCGGACCGGGGAGCTGTTTTTT.